One and the same sample provided the 31 T cell receptor beta chains below, sequenced in a study of radiotherapy plus CTLA-4 blockade in lung cancer. TCRdb's copy holds only in-frame clones and misses some; the assay was immunoSEQ multiplex PCR. The sample lists 110,000 or so clones; nearly 80% were seen once. The sequences come from peripheral blood, collected from a patient treated with radiotherapy plus ipilimumab. These receptors all stem from a human donor with non-small cell lung cancer who had a partial response to radiotherapy plus ipilimumab.

This clone was counted between two and nine times. The gene calls are TRBV18 and TRBJ2-1; perhaps TRBD1 as D (6 bases). The CDR3 is 12 amino acids. Trimming removed 0 bases at V and 12 bases at J, with 9 bases between. The germline V gene has CDR1 KGHSH and CDR2 LQKENI. CDR3 nucleotides: TGTGCCAGCTCACCACCCAGGGGTGGGCAGTTCTTC. Protein: CASSPPRGGQFF.

The V and J genes are TRBV10-3 and TRBJ2-5; TRBD1 aligns across 7 bases. The CDR3 extends over 13 amino acids. The trim removed 6 bases at V and 5 bases at J, leaving 6 bases unmatched. CDR1 and CDR2 (germline): ENHRY, SYGVKD. CDR3 sequence reads: CAIRGQSGETQYF. In DNA, the CDR3 is TGTGCCATCAGGGGACAGTCCGGGGAGACCCAGTACTTC.

This clone has just one count. This chain connects TRBV19 to TRBJ1-2; D unresolved. V was cut by 3 bases and J by 4 bases, with 9 bases left in between. This CDR3 is built from 13 residues. The germline V gene has CDR1 LNHDA and CDR2 SQIVND (reference sequence). CDR3 sequence reads: CASSIGSFYGYTF. CDR3 bases: TGTGCCAGTAGTATTGGCAGTTTCTATGGCTACACCTTC.

This clone was counted a single time. The rearrangement uses TRBV19 and TRBJ1-2, with a tentative D call TRBD1 (5 bases). V lost 6 bases to trimming and J lost 4 bases, with 12 bases between them. CDR1 LNHDA and CDR2 SQIVND come from the germline V gene (reference sequence). The CDR3 has 13 amino acids. Here the CDR3 DNA reads TGTGCCAGTAGCGTGGACACTACCTATGGCTACACCTTC. It codes for CASSVDTTYGYTF.

The CDR3 DNA reads as TGTGCCAGCAGCTTGATCGGGGGGAACACTGAAGCTTTCTTT. Translated, it gives CASSLIGGNTEAFF. The chain recombines TRBV5-4 with TRBJ1-1; D possibly corresponds to TRBD1 (5 bases). Deletions cut 1 base from V and 1 base from J, with 8 bases between. This CDR3 comprises 14 residues. Germline-derived CDR1 and CDR2 are SGHNT and YYREEE (reference sequence). Combining the CDR3 with reference TRBV5-4 and TRBJ1-1 gives the whole variable domain ETGVTQSPTHLIKTRGQQVTLRCSSQSGHNTVSWYQQALGQGPQFIFQYYREEENGRGNFPPRFSGLQFPNYSSELNVNALELDDSALYLCASSLIGGNTEAFFGQGTRLTVV.

This chain joins TRBV5-1 and TRBJ2-4; D remains ambiguous. This CDR3 spans 15 amino acids. Trimming removed 1 base from V and 6 bases from J, with 14 bases in between. Germline CDR1 SGHRS, CDR2 YFSETQ. The CDR3 protein is CASSLSWVSGNIQYF. The CDR3 DNA reads as TGCGCCAGCAGCTTGAGCTGGGTTTCGGGAAACATTCAGTACTTC.

The CDR3 DNA reads as TGTGCCAGCAGCGTAGAGTGGCTAGCGGCCACAGATACGCAGTATTTT. Its protein product is CASSVEWLAATDTQYF. The gene calls are TRBV9 and TRBJ2-3; 7 bases are a match to TRBD2. Germline CDR1 reads SGDLS; CDR2 reads YYNGEE. Trimming cost V 0 bases and J 2 bases; bases outside gene matches: 6. The CDR3 length is 16 residues.

The chain couples TRBV28 to TRBJ1-1; D is possibly TRBD1 (6 bases). The CDR3 consists of 13 residues. The germline gives CDR1 MDHEN, CDR2 SYDVKM. V dropped 8 bases and J dropped 1 base, with 11 bases sitting between them. The CDR3 DNA follows: TGTGCCAGCGCAATAGGGGGGAACACTGAAGCTTTCTTT. Encoded protein: CASAIGGNTEAFF. Variable domain in full (rest from reference TRBV28 and TRBJ1-1): DVKVTQSSRYLVKRTGEKVFLECVQDMDHENMFWYRQDPGLGLRLIYFSYDVKMKEKGDIPEGYSVSREKKERFSLILESASTNQTSMYLCASAIGGNTEAFFGQGTRLTVV.

V and J are TRBV5-6 and TRBJ2-3; D may be TRBD2 (5 bases). The V end lost 3 bases, the J end lost 2 bases, and 16 bases lay between the germline ends. The CDR3 totals 16 residues. Germline V gives CDR1 SGHDT, CDR2 YYEEEE. CDR3 residues: CASSSPREGLTDTQYF. CDR3 DNA: TGTGCCAGCAGCTCCCCCCGCGAGGGCCTCACAGATACGCAGTATTTT.

Only a few counts were recorded for this clone. V is TRBV28 and J is TRBJ2-7; a weak D match, TRBD2 (5 bases). Trimming removed 2 bases from V and 3 bases from J, with 8 bases in between. Germline loops: CDR1 MDHEN, CDR2 SYDVKM. The CDR3 consists of 13 residues. CDR3 DNA: TGTGCCAGCAGTTTACCGAGCGGCTACGAGCAGTACGTC. Its translation: CASSLPSGYEQYV.

This clone was seen a handful of times. The chain couples TRBV28 to TRBJ1-1; D gene unclear. Trimming cost V 5 bases and J 1 base, with 14 bases left between them. Germline lookup yields CDR1 MDHEN and CDR2 SYDVKM. This CDR3 spans 15 amino acids. The CDR3: CASSEIDTPNTEAFF. In DNA, the CDR3 is TGTGCCAGCAGTGAAATTGACACCCCGAACACTGAAGCTTTCTTT.

This clone was seen at least ten times. The chain couples TRBV25-1 to TRBJ1-1; D might be TRBD1 (5 bases). The germline CDR1 and CDR2 sequences are MGHDK and SYGVNS. V lost 4 bases, J lost 11 bases, and 11 bases lay in between. The CDR3 extends over 11 amino acids. CDR3 protein: CASSGGGSAFF. The CDR3 DNA sequence: TGTGCCAGCAGTGGGGGGGGTAGTGCTTTCTTT.

This chain connects TRBV11-2 to TRBJ2-1; D is ambiguous. The germline V gene encodes CDR1 SGHAT and CDR2 FQNNGV. V was clipped by 0 bases and J by 1 base, with 10 bases between them. The CDR3 has 16 residues. The CDR3 DNA is TGTGCCAGCAGCTTAGAACTGTACGGGTCCTACAATGAGCAGTTCTTC. Encoded protein: CASSLELYGSYNEQFF.

V usage is TRBV25-1 and J usage is TRBJ1-2, with 9 bases that match TRBD1. Germline trimming cut 2 bases from V and 3 bases from J; bases unmatched to any gene: 7. The CDR3 length is 16 residues. CDR1 is MGHDK and CDR2 is SYGVNS in the germline V gene. Here the CDR3 reads CASSEPAGQGYYGYTF. For the CDR3, the DNA is TGTGCCAGCAGTGAACCCGCTGGACAGGGGTACTATGGCTACACCTTC.

This chain uses TRBV25-1 with TRBJ2-5; 11 positions match TRBD2. Losses at the gene ends were 7 bases for V and 7 bases for J; bases not matched to a gene: 8. This CDR3 is 14 amino acids long. Germline V gene lookup returns CDR1 MGHDK and CDR2 SYGVNS. CDR3 in DNA: TGTGCCAGCATCGGGACTAGCGGAAGGGGGACCCAGTACTTC. It is translated as CASIGTSGRGTQYF.

This chain uses TRBV6-4 with TRBJ2-5; possible D gene TRBD1, 5 bases. This CDR3 has 14 amino acids. CDR1 is MRHNA, CDR2 SNTAGT, per germline. V was cut by 4 bases and J by 4 bases, with 13 bases left in between. The CDR3 DNA reads TGTGCCAGCAGTGTTGACAGTTCGTCAGAGACCCAGTACTTC. Its translation: CASSVDSSSETQYF.

The chain has TRBV9 and TRBJ2-3; 9 bases are shared with TRBD2. The CDR3 runs to 19 residues. V shed 0 bases, J shed 3 bases, and the junction held 14 bases outside the gene matches. The germline V gene encodes CDR1 SGDLS and CDR2 YYNGEE. CDR3 sequence (DNA): TGTGCCAGCAGCGTAGTAGCGGCTAGCGGGACTACGGTGACAGATACGCAGTATTTT. It is translated as CASSVVAASGTTVTDTQYF. Based on the CDR3 plus reference TRBV9 and TRBJ2-3, the full variable domain is DSGVTQTPKHLITATGQRVTLRCSPRSGDLSVYWYQQSLDQGLQFLIQYYNGEERAKGNILERFSAQQFPDLHSELNLSSLELGDSALYFCASSVVAASGTTVTDTQYFGPGTRLTVL.

The gene calls are TRBV5-5 and TRBJ2-7; D might be TRBD1 (5 bases). The CDR3 is 15 residues long. Germline-derived CDR1 and CDR2 are SGHKS and YYEKEE (reference sequence). Trimming stripped 4 bases from V and 3 bases from J, with 17 bases between. The CDR3 nucleotides read TGTGCCAGCAGCCTCGACAGACCTAATTTCTACGAGCAGTACTTC. Translation gives CASSLDRPNFYEQYF.

Note on this clone: The junction departs from the called germline gene at one end, perhaps through a read error. This chain uses TRBV18 with TRBJ1-1, with 8 bases that match TRBD1. CDR1 KGHSH and CDR2 LQKENI come from the germline V gene. The CDR3 is 14 residues long. The CDR3 loop reads CASSPDGQGIRASF. CDR3 nucleotides: TGTGCCAGCTCACCGGATGGACAGGGCATTAGGGCTTCCTTT.

This chain uses TRBV14 with TRBJ2-1, with TRBD2 identical over 10 bases. The CDR3 has 20 residues. V lost 6 bases and J lost 5; bases outside the gene matches: 22. The germline V gene encodes CDR1 SGHDN and CDR2 FVKESK. The CDR3 sequence is CASSPNLAGEPPEFDNEQFF. The CDR3 nucleotides are TGTGCCAGCAGTCCAAATCTAGCGGGAGAACCCCCCGAATTCGACAATGAGCAGTTCTTC.

J is TRBJ2-5 and V is TRBV5-1, with D possibly matching TRBD2 (5 bases). The V gene lost 4 bases and the J gene lost 5 bases, with 12 bases spanning the gap. The germline gives CDR1 SGHRS, CDR2 YFSETQ. The CDR3 is 13 residues long. The DNA for the CDR3 is TGCGCCAGCAGCCCGGCGGGTTGGGAGACCCAGTACTTC. Its protein product is CASSPAGWETQYF.

V and J are TRBV6-5 and TRBJ2-5; 9 nucleotides line up with TRBD2. J was trimmed by 2 bases and V by 6 bases; bases with no gene match: 4. The CDR3 length is 14 residues. The germline V gene encodes CDR1 MNHEY and CDR2 SVGAGI. In DNA, the CDR3 is TGTGCCAGCAGGGGAGCGGGAGGTCAAGAGACCCAGTACTTC. This codes for CASRGAGGQETQYF.

This chain connects TRBV7-8 to TRBJ2-1; D is unclear. This CDR3 has 13 residues. The V end was cut by 1 base, the J end by 10 bases, with 11 bases between. Germline CDR1 SGHVS, CDR2 FQNEAQ. CDR3 region: CASSLDRGAEQFF. CDR3 in DNA: TGTGCCAGCAGCTTAGACCGCGGAGCCGAGCAGTTCTTC.

This rearrangement joins TRBV28 to TRBJ2-7; 11 nucleotides align to TRBD2. CDR3 length: 15 residues. Germline assignment: CDR1 MDHEN and CDR2 SYDVKM. V was pared by 5 bases and J by 5 bases, with 8 bases of the junction left unmatched. CDR3: CASSPELAGAHEQYF. As DNA, the CDR3 is TGTGCCAGCAGTCCCGAACTAGCGGGAGCCCACGAGCAGTACTTC.

This clone was detected only a few times. CDR3 nucleotides: TGTGCCAGCACTGAGAGTCAGAACACTGAAGCTTTCTTT. Protein sequence: CASTESQNTEAFF. The V call is TRBV6-5, the J call TRBJ1-1; no clear D. The CDR3 runs to 13 residues. Germline CDR1 is MNHEY and CDR2 is SVGAGI. V was clipped by 7 bases and J by 1 base, with 10 bases between them.

In its sample, this clone was seen many times. The V call is TRBV13, the J call TRBJ1-1; 10 positions match TRBD1. The CDR3 spans 14 residues. Germline V gene sequence: CDR1 PRHDT, CDR2 FYEKMQ (reference sequence). V shed 5 bases, J shed 7 bases, and the junction held 7 bases outside the gene matches. CDR3 DNA: TGTGCCAGCAGCCTGCGACAGGGGGCGAGTGAAGCTTTCTTT. This codes for CASSLRQGASEAFF.

For the CDR3, the DNA is TGTGCCAGCAGCTTGGACAGTAATTCACCCCTCCACTTT. This sequence encodes CASSLDSNSPLHF. The chain has TRBV5-4 and TRBJ1-6; D ambiguous. The CDR3 is 13 amino acids. CDR1 and CDR2 (germline): SGHNT, YYREEE (reference sequence). V was trimmed by 0 bases and J by 6 bases, leaving 4 bases between them. The full variable domain, completed using reference TRBV5-4 and TRBJ1-6, is ETGVTQSPTHLIKTRGQQVTLRCSSQSGHNTVSWYQQALGQGPQFIFQYYREEENGRGNFPPRFSGLQFPNYSSELNVNALELDDSALYLCASSLDSNSPLHFGNGTRLTVT.

The rearrangement joins TRBV7-6 to TRBJ2-3; TRBD1 agrees at 11 bases. The CDR3 is made up of 17 amino acids. Germline V CDR1 and CDR2: SGHVS, FNYEAQ. Unmatched junction bases numbered 5, after V lost 1 base and J lost 2 bases. This CDR3 reads CASSLEGQGGITDTQYF. The CDR3 DNA sequence: TGTGCCAGCAGCTTAGAGGGACAGGGGGGAATCACAGATACGCAGTATTTT.

This clone was counted between two and nine times. The J gene is TRBJ2-2, the V gene TRBV10-3, with 9 bases aligning to TRBD1. Germline loops: CDR1 ENHRY, CDR2 SYGVKD. Germline trimming cut 8 bases from V and 5 bases from J; bases unmatched to any gene: 9. The CDR3 length is 15 residues. CDR3 loop: CAIRAGTGLTGELFF. The DNA of the CDR3 is TGTGCCATCCGTGCCGGGACAGGGCTTACCGGGGAGCTGTTTTTT.

The sample holds a few counts of this clone. The V call is TRBV11-2, the J call TRBJ2-2; no clear D gene. This CDR3 is 14 amino acids long. Germline CDR1 and CDR2: SGHAT and FQNNGV. V was cut by 4 bases and J by 3 bases, with 9 bases left in between. The CDR3: CASSYRRHTGELFF. Here the CDR3 DNA reads TGTGCCAGCAGCTACCGGCGGCACACCGGGGAGCTGTTTTTT.

The V call is TRBV18, the J call TRBJ1-2; 8 bases are a match to TRBD1. V lost 4 bases, J lost 8 bases, and 9 bases stayed unmatched. The CDR3 is 14 residues long. Per germline, CDR1 KGHSH and CDR2 LQKENI. The CDR3 DNA sequence: TGTGCCAGCTCACTGCCGGGGAGACAGGGGGGCTACACCTTC. Translation gives CASSLPGRQGGYTF.